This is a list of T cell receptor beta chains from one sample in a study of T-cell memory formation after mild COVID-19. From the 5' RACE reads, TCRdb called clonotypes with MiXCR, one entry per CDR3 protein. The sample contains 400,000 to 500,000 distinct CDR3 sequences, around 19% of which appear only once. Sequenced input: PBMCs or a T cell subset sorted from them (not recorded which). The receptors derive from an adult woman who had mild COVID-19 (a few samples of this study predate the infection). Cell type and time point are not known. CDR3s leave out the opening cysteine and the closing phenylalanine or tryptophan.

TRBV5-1 ASSWGRGPVETQY
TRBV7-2 ASSLERQHYEQY
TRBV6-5 ASKTDRDTEAF
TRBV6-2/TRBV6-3 ASSYMGLASDEQY
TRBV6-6 ASSFRQGKNTIY
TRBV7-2 ASSITPGLSTDTQY
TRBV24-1 ATSWDTPSGANVLT
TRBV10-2 ASRQRAGGPSYNEQF
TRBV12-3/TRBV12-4 ASSLGYEQY
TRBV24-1 ATSDPGTNTGELF
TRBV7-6 ASSPEAF
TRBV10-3 AISGGALGSYNEQF
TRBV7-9 ASSSLAAAGLSNEQF
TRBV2 ASSDQENTGELF
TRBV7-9 ASIPSPGNTIY
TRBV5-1 ASSLTMMNTEAF
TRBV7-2 ASSLALERGRNTEAF
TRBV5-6 ASSLGGSYYGYT
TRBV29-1 SYGLVDTDTQY
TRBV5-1 ASSILPQGENTEAF
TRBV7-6 ASSFLSGNTEAF
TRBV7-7 ASSLSHDSGNTIY
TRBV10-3 AIRVSGTGGIGEQY
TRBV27 ASSAQGKRYEQY
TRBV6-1 ASSADRSNEKLF
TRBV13 ASSSSGTGTYEQY
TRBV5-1 ASSSGGEVNSPLH
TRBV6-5 ASGKQGRPTEAF
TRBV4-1 ASSHGESNYGYT
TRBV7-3 ASSLSGEEQF
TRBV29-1 SVEDDGDTQY
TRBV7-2 ASSLMSGNTIY
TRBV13 ASSSGTMYGETQY
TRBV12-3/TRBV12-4 ASSSTISGNGYT
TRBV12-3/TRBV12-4 ASSGQGDLEAF
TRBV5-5 ASSLEVGRYEQY
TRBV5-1 ASSLVLATSTDTQY
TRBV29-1 SVYQGAYGYT
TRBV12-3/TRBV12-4 ASRVSWVNTEAF
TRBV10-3 AISESETSGGITDTQY
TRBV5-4 ASSLGGQGYSSPLH
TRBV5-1 ASSLDRKNTDTQY
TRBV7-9 ASSFVVRGPSYNEQF
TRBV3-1 ASSQYVSYEQY
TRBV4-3 ASSHGTSGSISDTQY
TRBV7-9 ASSSYTWDRMNTEAF